The table lists the clone carrying this T cell receptor (beta chain) with a few counts. This sample was included in a study of immune characterization of retroperitoneal liposarcoma. Germline-derived CDR1 and CDR2 are MGHRA and YSYEKL. V gave up 1 base and J gave up 5 bases; unmatched junction bases: 7. The CDR3 has 16 residues. TCRdb called the PCR reads again in MiXCR, with one record for every CDR3 protein. The profile shows around 20,000 distinct CDR3 sequences, more than 35% of them singletons. Input material: blood. The chain links TRBV4-1 to TRBJ2-3; 9 bases match TRBD1. The source of this sequence is a male donor with retroperitoneal liposarcoma. The CDR3 nucleotides read TGCGCCAGCAGCCAAGCGAGGGGACAGGGTATAGATACGCAGTATTTT. Translation gives CASSQARGQGIDTQYF.